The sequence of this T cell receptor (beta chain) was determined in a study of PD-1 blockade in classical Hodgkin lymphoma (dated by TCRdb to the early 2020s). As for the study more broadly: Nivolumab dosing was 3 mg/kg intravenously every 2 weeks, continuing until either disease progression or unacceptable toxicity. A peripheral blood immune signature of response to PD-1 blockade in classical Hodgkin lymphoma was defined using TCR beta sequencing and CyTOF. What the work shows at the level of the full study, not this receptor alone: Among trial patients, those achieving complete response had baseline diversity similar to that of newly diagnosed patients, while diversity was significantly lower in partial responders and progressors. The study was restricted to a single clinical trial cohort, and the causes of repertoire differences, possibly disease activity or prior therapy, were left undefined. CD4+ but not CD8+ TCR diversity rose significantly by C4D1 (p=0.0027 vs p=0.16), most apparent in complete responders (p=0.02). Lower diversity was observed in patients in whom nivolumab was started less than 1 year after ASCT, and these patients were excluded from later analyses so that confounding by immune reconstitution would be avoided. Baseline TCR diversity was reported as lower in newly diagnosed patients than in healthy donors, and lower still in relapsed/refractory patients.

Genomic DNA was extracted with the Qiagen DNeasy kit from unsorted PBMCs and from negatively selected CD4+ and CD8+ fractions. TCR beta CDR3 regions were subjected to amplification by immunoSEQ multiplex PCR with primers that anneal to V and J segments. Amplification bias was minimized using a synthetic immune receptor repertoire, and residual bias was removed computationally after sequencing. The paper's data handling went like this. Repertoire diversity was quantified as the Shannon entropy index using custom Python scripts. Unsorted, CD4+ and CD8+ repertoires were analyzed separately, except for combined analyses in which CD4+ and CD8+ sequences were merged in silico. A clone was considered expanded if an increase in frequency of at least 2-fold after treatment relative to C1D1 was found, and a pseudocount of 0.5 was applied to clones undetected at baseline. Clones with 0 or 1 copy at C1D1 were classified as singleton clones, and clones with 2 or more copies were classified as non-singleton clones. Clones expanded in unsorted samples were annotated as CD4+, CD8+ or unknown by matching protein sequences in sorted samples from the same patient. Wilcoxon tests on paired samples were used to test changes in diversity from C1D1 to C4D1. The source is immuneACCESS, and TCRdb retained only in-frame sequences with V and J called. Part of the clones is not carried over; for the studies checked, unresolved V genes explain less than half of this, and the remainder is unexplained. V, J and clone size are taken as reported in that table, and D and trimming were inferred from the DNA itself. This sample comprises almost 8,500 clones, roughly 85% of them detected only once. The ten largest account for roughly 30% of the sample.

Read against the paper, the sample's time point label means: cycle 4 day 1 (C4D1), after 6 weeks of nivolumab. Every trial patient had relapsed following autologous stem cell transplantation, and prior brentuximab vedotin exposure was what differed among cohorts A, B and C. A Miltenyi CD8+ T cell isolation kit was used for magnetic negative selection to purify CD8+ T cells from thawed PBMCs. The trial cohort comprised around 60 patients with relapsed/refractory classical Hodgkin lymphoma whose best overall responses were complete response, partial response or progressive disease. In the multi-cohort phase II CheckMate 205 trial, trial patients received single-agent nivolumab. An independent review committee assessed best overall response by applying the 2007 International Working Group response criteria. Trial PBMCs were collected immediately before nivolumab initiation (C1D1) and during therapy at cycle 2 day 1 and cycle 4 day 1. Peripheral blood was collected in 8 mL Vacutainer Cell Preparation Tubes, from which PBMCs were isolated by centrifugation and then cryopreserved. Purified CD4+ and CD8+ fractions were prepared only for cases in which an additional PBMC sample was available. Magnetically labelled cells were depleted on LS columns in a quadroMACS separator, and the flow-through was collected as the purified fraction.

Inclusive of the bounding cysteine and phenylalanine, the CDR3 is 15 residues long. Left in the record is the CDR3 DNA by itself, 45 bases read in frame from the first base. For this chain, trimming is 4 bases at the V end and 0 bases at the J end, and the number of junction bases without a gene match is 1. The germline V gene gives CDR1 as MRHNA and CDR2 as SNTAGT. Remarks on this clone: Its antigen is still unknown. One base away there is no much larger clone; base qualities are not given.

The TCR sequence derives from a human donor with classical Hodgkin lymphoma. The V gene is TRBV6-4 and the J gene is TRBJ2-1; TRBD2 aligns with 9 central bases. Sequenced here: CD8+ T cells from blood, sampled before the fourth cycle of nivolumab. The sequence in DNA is TGTGCCAGCAGTGTTAGCGGGAGCTCCTACAATGAGCAGTTCTTC. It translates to CASSVSGSSYNEQFF.